Here is one T cell receptor beta chain with its context. Its target is unknown. Using RNA transcripts, the TCR beta CDR3 regions were amplified. RT-PCR in the first round used HTBI primers; a second-round multiplex PCR followed. TCRdb re-analysed the multiplex PCR reads in MiXCR, keeping a single row per CDR3 protein. The table has about 1.1 million distinct CDR3 sequences, 35% to 40% seen once. Among the hyperthyroidism patients, all were newly diagnosed, aged 18 to 65, with under 2 months' duration. Other autoimmune diseases, uncontrolled infections, pregnancy or lactation led to the exclusion of patients. Germline CDR1 and CDR2: SGHTA and FQGNSA. This CDR3 has 16 residues. The V gene end was trimmed by 1 base and the J gene end by 7 bases; junction bases not matched to a gene: 4. The data derive from a study of Graves' ophthalmopathy and Graves' hyperthyroidism. General study results and limits: The authors also found most expanded thyroid clonotypes above 0.001 frequency in blood.

The receptor comes from an adult man with Graves' hyperthyroidism. V is TRBV7-2 and J is TRBJ2-2; the match to TRBD2 covers 12 bases. The specimen sequenced was peripheral blood or thyroid tissue (not recorded which). The CDR3 sequence is CASSLGLAGADGELFF. CDR3 coding DNA: TGTGCCAGCAGCTTAGGACTAGCGGGGGCGGACGGGGAGCTGTTTTTT.